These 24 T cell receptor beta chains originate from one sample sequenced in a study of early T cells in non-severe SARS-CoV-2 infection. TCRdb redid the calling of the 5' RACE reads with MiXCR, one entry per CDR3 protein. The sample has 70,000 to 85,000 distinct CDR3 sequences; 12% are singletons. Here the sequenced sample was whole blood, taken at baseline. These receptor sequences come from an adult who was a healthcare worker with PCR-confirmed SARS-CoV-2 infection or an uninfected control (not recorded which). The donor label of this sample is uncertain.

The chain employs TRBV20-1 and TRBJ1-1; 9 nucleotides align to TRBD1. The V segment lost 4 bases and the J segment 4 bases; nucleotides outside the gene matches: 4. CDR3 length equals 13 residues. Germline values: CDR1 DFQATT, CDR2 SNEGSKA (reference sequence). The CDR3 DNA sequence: TGCAGTGCTACTACAGGGGGCGGCACTGAAGCTTTCTTT. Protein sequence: CSATTGGGTEAFF.

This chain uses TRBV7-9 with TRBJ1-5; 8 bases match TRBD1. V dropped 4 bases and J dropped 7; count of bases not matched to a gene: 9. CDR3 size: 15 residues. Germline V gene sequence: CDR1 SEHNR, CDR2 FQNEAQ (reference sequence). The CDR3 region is CASSSRRDRHQPQHF. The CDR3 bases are TGTGCCAGCAGCTCTCGGCGGGACAGGCACCAGCCCCAGCATTTT. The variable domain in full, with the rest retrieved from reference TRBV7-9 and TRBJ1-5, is DTGVSQNPRHKITKRGQNVTFRCDPISEHNRLYWYRQTLGQGPEFLTYFQNEAQLEKSRLLSDRFSAERPKGSFSTLEIQRTEQGDSAMYLCASSSRRDRHQPQHFGDGTRLSIL.

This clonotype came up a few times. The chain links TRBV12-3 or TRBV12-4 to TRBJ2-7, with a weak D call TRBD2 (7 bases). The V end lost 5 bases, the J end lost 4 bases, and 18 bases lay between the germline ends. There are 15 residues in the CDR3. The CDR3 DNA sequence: TGTGCCAGCAGTACCTTTTCGGGGGGCGGGTACGAGCAGTACTTC. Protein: CASSTFSGGGYEQYF.

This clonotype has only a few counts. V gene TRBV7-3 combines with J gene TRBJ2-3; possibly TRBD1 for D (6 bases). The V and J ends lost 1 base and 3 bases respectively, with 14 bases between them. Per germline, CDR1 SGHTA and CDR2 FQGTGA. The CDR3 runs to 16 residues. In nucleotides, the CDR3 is TGTGCCAGCAGCTTAAACGGTAACAGGGTGACAGATACGCAGTATTTT. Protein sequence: CASSLNGNRVTDTQYF.

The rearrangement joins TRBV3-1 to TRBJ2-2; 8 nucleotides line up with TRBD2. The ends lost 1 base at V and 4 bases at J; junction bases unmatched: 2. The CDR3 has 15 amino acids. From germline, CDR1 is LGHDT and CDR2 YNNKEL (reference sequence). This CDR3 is CASSQGGGTTGELFF. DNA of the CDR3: TGTGCCAGCAGCCAAGGCGGGGGGACCACCGGGGAGCTGTTTTTT. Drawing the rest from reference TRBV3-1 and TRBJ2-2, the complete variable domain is DTAVSQTPKYLVTQMGNDKSIKCEQNLGHDTMYWYKQDSKKFLKIMFSYNNKELIINETVPNRFSPKSPDKAHLNLHINSLELGDSAVYFCASSQGGGTTGELFFGEGSRLTVL.

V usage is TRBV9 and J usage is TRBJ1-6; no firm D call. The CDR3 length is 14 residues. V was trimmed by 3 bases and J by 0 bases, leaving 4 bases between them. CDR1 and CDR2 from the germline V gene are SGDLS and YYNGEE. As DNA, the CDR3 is TGTGCCAGCAGCGCGAGCTCCTATAATTCACCCCTCCACTTT. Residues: CASSASSYNSPLHF.

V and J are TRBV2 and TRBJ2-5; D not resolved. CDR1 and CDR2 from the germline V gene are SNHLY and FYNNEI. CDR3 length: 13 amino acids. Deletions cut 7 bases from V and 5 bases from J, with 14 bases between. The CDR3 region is CASNKDPVETQYF. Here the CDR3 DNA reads TGTGCCAGCAATAAGGACCCGGTGGAGACCCAGTACTTC.

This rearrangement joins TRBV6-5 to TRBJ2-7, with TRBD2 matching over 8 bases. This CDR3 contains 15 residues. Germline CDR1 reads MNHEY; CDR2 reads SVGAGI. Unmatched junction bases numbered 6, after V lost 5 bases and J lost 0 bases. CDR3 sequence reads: CASSTLAGPSYEQYF. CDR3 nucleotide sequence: TGTGCCAGCAGTACCCTAGCGGGTCCCTCCTACGAGCAGTACTTC.

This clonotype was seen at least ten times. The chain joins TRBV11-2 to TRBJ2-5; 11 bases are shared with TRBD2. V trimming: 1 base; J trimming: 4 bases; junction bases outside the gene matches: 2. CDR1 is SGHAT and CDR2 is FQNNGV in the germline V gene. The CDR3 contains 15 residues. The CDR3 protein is CASSLGLAGPETQYF. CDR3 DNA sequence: TGTGCCAGCAGCTTAGGACTAGCGGGGCCAGAGACCCAGTACTTC.

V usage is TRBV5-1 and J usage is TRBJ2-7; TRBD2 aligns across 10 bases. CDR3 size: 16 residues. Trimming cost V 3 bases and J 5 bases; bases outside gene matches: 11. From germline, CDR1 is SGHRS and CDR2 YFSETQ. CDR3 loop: CASSSNKAGGLDEQYF. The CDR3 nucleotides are TGCGCCAGCAGCTCGAACAAAGCGGGAGGGCTGGACGAGCAGTACTTC.

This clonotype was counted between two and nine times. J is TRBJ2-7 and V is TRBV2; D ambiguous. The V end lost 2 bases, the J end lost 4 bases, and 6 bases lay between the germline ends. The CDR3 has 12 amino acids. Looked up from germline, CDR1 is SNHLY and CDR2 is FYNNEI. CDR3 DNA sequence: TGTGCCAGCAGTGAAAACAAATACGAGCAGTACTTC. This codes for CASSENKYEQYF.

The CDR3 protein is CASSLTGGNYNEQFF. The CDR3 DNA follows: TGTGCCAGCAGCTTAACTGGGGGGAACTACAATGAGCAGTTCTTC. V usage is TRBV7-3 and J usage is TRBJ2-1; maybe TRBD2 (6 bases). The CDR3 is 15 amino acids. The V and J ends lost 0 bases and 3 bases respectively, with 9 bases between them. Per the germline V gene, CDR1 is SGHTA and CDR2 is FQGTGA.

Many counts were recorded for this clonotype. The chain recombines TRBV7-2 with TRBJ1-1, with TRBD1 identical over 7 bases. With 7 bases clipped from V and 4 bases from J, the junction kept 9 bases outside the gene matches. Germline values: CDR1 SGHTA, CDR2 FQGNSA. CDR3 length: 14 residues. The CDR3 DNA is TGTGCCAGCACTACGACAGGGCTGAGCACTGAAGCTTTCTTT. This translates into CASTTTGLSTEAFF.

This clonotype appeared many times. This CDR3 is CASSEDIGDEQYF. The CDR3 DNA reads as TGTGCCAGCAGTGAGGACATAGGGGACGAGCAGTACTTC. The rearrangement uses TRBV2 and TRBJ2-7, with TRBD1 as a possible D gene (5 bases). Germline V lookup: CDR1 SNHLY, CDR2 FYNNEI. This CDR3 region has 13 residues. Trimming shortened V by 3 bases and J by 5 bases, and 11 bases separated the two germline ends.

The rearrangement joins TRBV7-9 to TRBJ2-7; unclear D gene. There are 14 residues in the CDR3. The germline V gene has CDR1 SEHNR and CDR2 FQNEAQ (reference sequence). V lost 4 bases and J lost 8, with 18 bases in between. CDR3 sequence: CASSSGMGPIKQYF. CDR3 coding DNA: TGTGCCAGCAGCTCTGGTATGGGTCCGATCAAGCAGTACTTC. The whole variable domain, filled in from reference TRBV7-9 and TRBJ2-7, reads DTGVSQNPRHKITKRGQNVTFRCDPISEHNRLYWYRQTLGQGPEFLTYFQNEAQLEKSRLLSDRFSAERPKGSFSTLEIQRTEQGDSAMYLCASSSGMGPIKQYFGPGTRLTVT.

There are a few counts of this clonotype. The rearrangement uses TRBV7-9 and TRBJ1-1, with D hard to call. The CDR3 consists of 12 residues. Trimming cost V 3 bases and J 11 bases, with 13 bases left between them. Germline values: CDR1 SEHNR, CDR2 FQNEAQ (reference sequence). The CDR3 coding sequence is TGTGCCAGCAGCTTTACGGAGACCCGGGCTTTCTTT. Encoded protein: CASSFTETRAFF.

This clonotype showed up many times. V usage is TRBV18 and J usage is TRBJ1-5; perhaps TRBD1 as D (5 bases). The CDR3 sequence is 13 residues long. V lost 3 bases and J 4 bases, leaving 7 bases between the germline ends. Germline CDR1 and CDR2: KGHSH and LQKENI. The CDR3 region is CASSPRGNQPQHF. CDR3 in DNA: TGTGCCAGCTCACCGCGGGGGAATCAGCCCCAGCATTTT.

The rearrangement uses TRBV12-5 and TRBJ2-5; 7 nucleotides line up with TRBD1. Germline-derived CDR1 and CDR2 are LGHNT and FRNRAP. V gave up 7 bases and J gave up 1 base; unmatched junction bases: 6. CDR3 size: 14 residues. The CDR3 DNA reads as TGTGCTAGTGTTCTCGACAGGGTCCAAGAGACCCAGTACTTC. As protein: CASVLDRVQETQYF.

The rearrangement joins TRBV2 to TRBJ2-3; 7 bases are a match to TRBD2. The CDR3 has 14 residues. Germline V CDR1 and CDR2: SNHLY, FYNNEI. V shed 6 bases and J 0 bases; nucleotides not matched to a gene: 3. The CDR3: CASRAGLSTDTQYF. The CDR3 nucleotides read TGTGCCAGCAGAGCGGGGCTTAGCACAGATACGCAGTATTTT.

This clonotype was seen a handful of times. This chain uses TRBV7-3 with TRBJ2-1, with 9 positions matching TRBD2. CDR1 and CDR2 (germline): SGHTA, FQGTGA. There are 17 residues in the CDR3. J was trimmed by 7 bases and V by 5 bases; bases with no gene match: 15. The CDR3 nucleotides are TGTGCCAGCAGCCAAGGGCCCGGCGGGGGGGCCGTAAATGAGCAGTTCTTC. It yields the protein CASSQGPGGGAVNEQFF.

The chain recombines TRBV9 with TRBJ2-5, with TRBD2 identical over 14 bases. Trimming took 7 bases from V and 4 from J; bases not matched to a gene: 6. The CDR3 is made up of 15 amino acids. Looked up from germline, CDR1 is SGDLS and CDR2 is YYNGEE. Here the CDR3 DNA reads TGTGCCAGCGCCGGGACTAGCGGGAGACGAGAGACCCAGTACTTC. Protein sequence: CASAGTSGRRETQYF.

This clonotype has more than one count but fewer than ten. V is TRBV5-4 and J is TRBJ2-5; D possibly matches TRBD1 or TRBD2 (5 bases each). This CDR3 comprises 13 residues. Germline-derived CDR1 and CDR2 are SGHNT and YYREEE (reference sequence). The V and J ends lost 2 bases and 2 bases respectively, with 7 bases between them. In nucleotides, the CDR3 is TGTGCCAGCAGCTTTGGGGGTCAAGAGACCCAGTACTTC. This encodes CASSFGGQETQYF.

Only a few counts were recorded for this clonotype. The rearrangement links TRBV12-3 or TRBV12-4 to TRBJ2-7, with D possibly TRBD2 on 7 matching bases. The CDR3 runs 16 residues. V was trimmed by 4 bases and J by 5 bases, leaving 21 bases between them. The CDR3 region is CASSSGGGGFIDEQYF. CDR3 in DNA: TGTGCCAGCAGTTCCGGAGGGGGGGGTTTCATAGACGAGCAGTACTTC.

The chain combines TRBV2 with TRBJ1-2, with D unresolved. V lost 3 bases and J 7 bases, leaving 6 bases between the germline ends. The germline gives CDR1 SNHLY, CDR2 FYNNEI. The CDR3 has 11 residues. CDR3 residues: CASSDWRGYTF. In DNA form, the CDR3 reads TGTGCCAGCAGTGATTGGCGTGGCTACACCTTC.